This section outlines one T cell receptor beta chain sequence together with its context. This sample was taken from a study of shared clonotypes between healthy human individuals. This CDR3 region has 15 residues. Germline CDR1 is SGHRS and CDR2 is YFSETQ. The trim removed 4 bases at V and 5 bases at J, leaving 11 bases unmatched. Deep was the level at which the assay was run. Measured with immunoSEQ multiplex PCR; TCRdb has only the in-frame clones, and not every one. The table has 2 million to 3 million clones, more than 85% seen once. The V call is TRBV5-1, the J call TRBJ2-5; TRBD1 aligns across 7 bases. This clonotype was obtained from a man aged 18-30 years in good health. Some clones in this sample may be carry-over from other donors' samples. The sequencing input was naive CD4+ T cells from PBMCs. Indicated subset: CD45RA+ positively selected. The CDR3 DNA is TGCGCCAGCAGCAACCCACAGGGGTCTGGCGAGACCCAGTACTTC. Protein product: CASSNPQGSGETQYF.